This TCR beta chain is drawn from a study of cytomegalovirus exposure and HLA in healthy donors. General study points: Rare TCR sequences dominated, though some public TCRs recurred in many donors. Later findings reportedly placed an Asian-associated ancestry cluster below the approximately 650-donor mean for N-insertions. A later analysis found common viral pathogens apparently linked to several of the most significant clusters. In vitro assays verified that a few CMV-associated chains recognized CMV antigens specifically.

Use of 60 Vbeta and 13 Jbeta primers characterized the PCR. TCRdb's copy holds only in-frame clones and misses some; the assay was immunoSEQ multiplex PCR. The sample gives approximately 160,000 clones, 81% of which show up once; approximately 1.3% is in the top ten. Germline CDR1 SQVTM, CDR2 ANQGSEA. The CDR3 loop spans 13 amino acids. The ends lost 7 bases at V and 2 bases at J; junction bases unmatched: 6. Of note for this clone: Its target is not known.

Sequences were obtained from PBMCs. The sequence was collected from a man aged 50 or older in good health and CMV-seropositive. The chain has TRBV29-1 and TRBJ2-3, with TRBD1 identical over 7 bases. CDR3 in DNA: TGCAGCGCAAGACAGGGATCCACAGATACGCAGTATTTT. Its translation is CSARQGSTDTQYF.